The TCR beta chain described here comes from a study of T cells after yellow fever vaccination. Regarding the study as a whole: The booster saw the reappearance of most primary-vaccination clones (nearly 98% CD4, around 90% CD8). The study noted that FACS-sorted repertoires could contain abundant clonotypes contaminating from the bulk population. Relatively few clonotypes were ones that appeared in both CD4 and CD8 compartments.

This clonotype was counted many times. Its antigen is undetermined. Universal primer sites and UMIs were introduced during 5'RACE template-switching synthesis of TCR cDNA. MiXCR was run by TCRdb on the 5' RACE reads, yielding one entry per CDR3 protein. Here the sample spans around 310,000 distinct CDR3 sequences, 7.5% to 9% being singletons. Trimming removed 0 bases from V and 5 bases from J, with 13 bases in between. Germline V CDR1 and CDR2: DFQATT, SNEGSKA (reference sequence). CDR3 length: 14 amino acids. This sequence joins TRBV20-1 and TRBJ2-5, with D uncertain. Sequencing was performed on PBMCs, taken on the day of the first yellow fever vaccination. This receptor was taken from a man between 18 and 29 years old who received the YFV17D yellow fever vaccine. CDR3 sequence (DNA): TGCAGTGCTAGAGATCGTCGAAGCCGGGAGACCCAGTACTTC. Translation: CSARDRRSRETQYF.